This TCR beta chain was retrieved from a study of tumor-infiltrating lymphocytes in primary liver carcinoma. Whole-study findings and limits: Among top clones, only about 7-24% appeared in all five tumor regions.

CDR3 length: 12 residues. The germline CDR1 and CDR2 sequences are SQVTM and ANQGSEA. Production of TCR beta cDNA used about 500 ng total RNA together with a constant-region primer. Each TCR beta library was derived from three nested multiplex PCR rounds that employed slightly modified ARM-PCR. Amplification in the first two PCR rounds was performed using TRBV1-TRBV30 forward primers and a C-beta reverse primer for approximately 10 cycles each. TCRdb re-called the multiplex PCR reads with MiXCR, one entry per CDR3 protein. The table records 100,000 to 150,000 distinct CDR3 sequences, around 60% of them present only once. Extraction of RNA together with DNA used about 18-30 mg of unsorted bulk tissue. This clonotype was recorded a few times. What it recognizes is unknown. It may be a read error: a sequence one base away is much more abundant.

The rearrangement joins TRBV29-1 to TRBJ2-6, with a weak D call TRBD1 (5 bases). The sample taken for sequencing was liver tumor tissue from sampling region 3. Subset of the sample: tumor region T3, left-lateral pole. The source is a woman aged 60-75 years with primary liver carcinoma and hepatitis B virus infection. The CDR3 nucleotides are TGCAGCGTTTACTCTGGGGCCAACGTCCTGAGTTTC. Its translation: CSVYSGANVLSF.